This T cell receptor (beta chain) was documented in a study of T cells after yellow fever vaccination. Study-level information: Some fractions had low cell numbers, and these were prepared with SMART-Seq v4 Ultra Low Input. General study points: Abundant clonotypes (contaminants from the bulk population) could be present in FACS-sorted repertoires.

V lost 3 bases and J lost 2, with 10 bases in between. The CDR3 is 13 residues long. Germline values: CDR1 SQVTM, CDR2 ANQGSEA. This clonotype was counted only a few times. Its antigen is currently unknown. A single record per CDR3 protein comes from TCRdb applying MiXCR to the 5' RACE reads. The data contain 620,000 or so distinct CDR3 sequences, 9% to 15% of them singletons. The source material was PBMCs, sampled on the day of the yellow fever booster vaccination. This receptor was obtained from a man aged 25 to 45 who received the YFV17D yellow fever vaccine. The rearrangement uses TRBV29-1 and TRBJ1-1; D uncertain. This chain's CDR3 is CSVDLGSNTEAFF. The CDR3 DNA sequence: TGCAGCGTTGATCTAGGGAGTAACACTGAAGCTTTCTTT.